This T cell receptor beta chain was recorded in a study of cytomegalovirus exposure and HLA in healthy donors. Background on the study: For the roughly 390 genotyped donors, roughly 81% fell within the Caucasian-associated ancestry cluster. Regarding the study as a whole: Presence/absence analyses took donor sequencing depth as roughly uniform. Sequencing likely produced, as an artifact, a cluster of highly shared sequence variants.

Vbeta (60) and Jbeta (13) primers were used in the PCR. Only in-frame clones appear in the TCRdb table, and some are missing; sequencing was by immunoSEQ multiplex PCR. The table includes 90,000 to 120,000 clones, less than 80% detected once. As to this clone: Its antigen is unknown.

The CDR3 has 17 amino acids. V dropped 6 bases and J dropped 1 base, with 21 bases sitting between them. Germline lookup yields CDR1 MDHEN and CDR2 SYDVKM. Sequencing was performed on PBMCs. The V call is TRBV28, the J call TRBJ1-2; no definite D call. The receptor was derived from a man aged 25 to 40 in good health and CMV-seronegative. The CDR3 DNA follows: TGTGCCAGCAGCTCGGGCTGGAAGACTGAGGGTAACTATGGCTACACCTTC. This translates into CASSSGWKTEGNYGYTF.